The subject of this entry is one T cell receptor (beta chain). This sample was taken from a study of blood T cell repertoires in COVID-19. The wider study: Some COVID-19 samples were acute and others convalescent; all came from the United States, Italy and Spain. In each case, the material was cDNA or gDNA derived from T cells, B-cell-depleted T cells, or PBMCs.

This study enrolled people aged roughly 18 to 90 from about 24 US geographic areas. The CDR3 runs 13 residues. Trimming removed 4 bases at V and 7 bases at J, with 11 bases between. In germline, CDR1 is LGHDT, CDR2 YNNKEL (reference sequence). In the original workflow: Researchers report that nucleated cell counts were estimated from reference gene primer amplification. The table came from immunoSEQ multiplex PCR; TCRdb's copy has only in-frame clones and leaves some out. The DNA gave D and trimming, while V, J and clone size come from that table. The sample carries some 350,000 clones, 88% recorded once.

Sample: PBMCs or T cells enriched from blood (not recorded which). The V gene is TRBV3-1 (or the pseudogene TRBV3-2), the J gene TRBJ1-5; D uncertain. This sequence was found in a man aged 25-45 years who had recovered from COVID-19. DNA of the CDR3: TGTGCCAGCAGCCCCTTCAGAGGCCAGCCCCAGCATTTT. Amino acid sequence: CASSPFRGQPQHF.